The sequence of this T cell receptor beta chain was determined in a study of OX40 agonist ivuxolimab in advanced cancers. For the study at large: Checkpoint inhibitors had been given previously to 40% of patients. Partial responses occurred in Three dose-escalation patients, one with hepatocellular carcinoma and two with cutaneous melanoma.

A single count supports this clone. After removal of 0 bases from V and 0 bases from J, the junction contained 10 bases not matched to a gene. Germline loops: CDR1 MGHRA, CDR2 YSYEKL. The CDR3 covers 20 residues. Assay: immunoSEQ multiplex PCR; the TCRdb copy retains only in-frame clones and omits some. The sample shows tens of thousands of clones, less than 90% of them seen only once. The origin of this receptor is an adult with an advanced solid tumor such as melanoma, head and neck, liver or kidney cancer. The sequenced sample was CD4+ or CD8+ T cells sorted from blood, obtained in a trial of the OX40 agonist ivuxolimab. The chain combines TRBV4-1 with TRBJ2-7; 14 bases align to TRBD2. DNA of the CDR3: TGCGCCAGCAGCCAAGATCCGGGACTAGCGGGAGAGCCGAGCTCCTACGAGCAGTACTTC. This encodes CASSQDPGLAGEPSSYEQYF.